This T cell receptor beta chain appears in the sequencing data of a study of T cells in Graves' hyperthyroidism and ophthalmopathy. The CDR3 runs 13 residues. CDR1 and CDR2 (germline): MNHEY, SVGEGT. V was pared by 10 bases and J by 5 bases, with 10 bases of the junction left unmatched. Many counts were recorded for this clonotype. From RNA transcripts, TCR beta CDR3 regions were amplified. The HTBI primer set drove a first-round RT-PCR of the TCR CDR3. MiXCR, run by TCRdb on the multiplex PCR reads, gives a single entry per CDR3 protein. The data show about 290,000 distinct CDR3 sequences, with 13% seen just once and roughly 8% held by the top ten.

The chain uses TRBV6-2 or TRBV6-3 and TRBJ1-1; 7 bases fit TRBD1. The source is a woman aged 25 to 39 with Graves' hyperthyroidism that later progressed to Graves' ophthalmopathy. Sequenced material: blood. CDR3 coding DNA: TGTGCCACCGCAGGGACAGCAAGAACTGAAGCTTTCTTT. As protein: CATAGTARTEAFF.